A single sample is the source of the 30 T cell receptor beta chains below, sequenced in a study of blood T cell repertoires in COVID-19. TCRdb's copy holds only in-frame clones and misses some; the assay was immunoSEQ multiplex PCR. This sample has about 120,000 clones, with around 88% found just once. The sample was peripheral blood. The receptors here all came from a woman in her fifties or sixties with active or convalescent COVID-19.

The chain has TRBV2 and TRBJ2-1; 10 bases fit TRBD2. The CDR3 extends over 12 amino acids. Unmatched junction bases numbered 2, after V lost 7 bases and J lost 8 bases. In germline, CDR1 is SNHLY, CDR2 FYNNEI. The CDR3 DNA reads TGTGCCAGCACAGCGGGAGGGCATGAGCAGTTCTTC. It codes for CASTAGGHEQFF. Looking up the rest from reference TRBV2 and TRBJ2-1 gives the full variable domain: EPEVTQTPSHQVTQMGQEVILRCVPISNHLYFYWYRQILGQKVEFLVSFYNNEISEKSEIFDDQFSVERPDGSNFTLKIRSTKLEDSAMYFCASTAGGHEQFFGPGTRLTVL.

The chain recombines TRBV6-1 with TRBJ1-6; 8 nucleotides line up with TRBD1. The CDR3 extends over 16 amino acids. CDR1 and CDR2 from the germline V gene are MNHNS and SASEGT. Germline trimming cut 0 bases from V and 7 bases from J; bases unmatched to any gene: 5. CDR3 nucleotide sequence: TGTGCCAGCAGTGAAGCTCTTGACAGGGGAAATTCACCCCTCCACTTT. Its protein product is CASSEALDRGNSPLHF.

The chain employs TRBV19 and TRBJ1-5; 9 positions agree with TRBD1. Germline CDR1 LNHDA, CDR2 SQIVND (reference sequence). The ends lost 5 bases at V and 7 bases at J; junction bases unmatched: 3. This CDR3 contains 13 residues. The CDR3 loop reads CASSGTGTQPQHF. In DNA form, the CDR3 reads TGTGCCAGTAGTGGGACAGGGACCCAGCCCCAGCATTTT.

V and J are TRBV28 and TRBJ1-2; 8 bases match TRBD1. Germline values: CDR1 MDHEN, CDR2 SYDVKM. With 5 bases clipped from V and 8 bases from J, the junction kept 10 bases outside the gene matches. This CDR3 contains 14 residues. The CDR3 loop is CASSKSQGVKGYTF. The CDR3 coding sequence is TGTGCCAGCAGTAAATCACAGGGGGTTAAAGGCTACACCTTC.

V is TRBV29-1 and J is TRBJ1-2; TRBD1 matches at 10 bases. V was clipped by 3 bases and J by 5 bases; unmatched bases: 3. The germline gives CDR1 SQVTM, CDR2 ANQGSEA. This CDR3 comprises 13 residues. This chain's CDR3 is CSVEVDRGYGYTF. CDR3 nucleotides: TGCAGCGTTGAGGTGGACAGGGGGTATGGCTACACCTTC.

The rearrangement uses TRBV3-1 (or the pseudogene TRBV3-2) and TRBJ2-7; 7 bases map to TRBD1. This CDR3 has 13 residues. Germline CDR1 is LGHDT and CDR2 is YNNKEL (reference sequence). V was clipped by 1 base and J by 3 bases; unmatched bases: 0. CDR3 residues: CASSQGQGYEQYF. The CDR3 DNA reads as TGTGCCAGCAGCCAAGGACAGGGCTACGAGCAGTACTTC.

The genes are TRBV5-4 and TRBJ2-3, with 7 nucleotides matching TRBD2. Germline assignment: CDR1 SGHNT and CDR2 YYREEE (reference sequence). V shed 2 bases and J 6 bases; nucleotides not matched to a gene: 6. This CDR3 has 14 residues. The DNA of the CDR3 is TGTGCCAGCAGCTTAGCGGGAAGAGGGGATACGCAGTATTTT. Its protein is CASSLAGRGDTQYF.

V gene TRBV4-1 combines with J gene TRBJ2-2, with 7 bases that match TRBD1. Germline V gene data show CDR1 as MGHRA and CDR2 as YSYEKL. V lost 1 base and J lost 0; bases outside the gene matches: 5. This CDR3 has 17 residues. This CDR3 reads CASSQGDSTPNTGELFF. Here the CDR3 DNA reads TGCGCCAGCAGCCAAGGGGACAGCACTCCGAACACCGGGGAGCTGTTTTTT.

This clone has just a few counts. V is TRBV5-6 and J is TRBJ2-2; D is unclear. The length of the CDR3 is 14 residues. V lost 0 bases, J lost 4 bases, and 7 bases lay in between. Germline V gene sequence: CDR1 SGHDT, CDR2 YYEEEE. In DNA form, the CDR3 reads TGTGCCAGCAGCTTGGTATCACTCACCGGGGAGCTGTTTTTT. Translating gives CASSLVSLTGELFF. The full variable domain, rest sourced from reference TRBV5-6 and TRBJ2-2, is DAGVTQSPTHLIKTRGQQVTLRCSPKSGHDTVSWYQQALGQGPQFIFQYYEEEERQRGNFPDRFSGHQFPNYSSELNVNALLLGDSALYLCASSLVSLTGELFFGEGSRLTVL.

This clone occurred once. The genes are TRBV2 and TRBJ1-2; D gene uncertain. Germline CDR1 is SNHLY and CDR2 is FYNNEI. This CDR3 has 12 amino acids. Trimming removed 2 bases from V and 5 bases from J, with 6 bases in between. CDR3 protein: CASSEQRYGYTF. Here the CDR3 DNA reads TGTGCCAGCAGTGAACAGCGTTATGGCTACACCTTC.

This rearrangement joins TRBV6-5 to TRBJ2-7; perhaps TRBD2 as D (5 bases). Deletions cut 7 bases from V and 6 bases from J, with 16 bases between. Germline loops: CDR1 MNHEY, CDR2 SVGAGI. This CDR3 is built from 13 residues. The CDR3 protein is CASTPGESTEQYF. The CDR3 bases are TGTGCCAGCACCCCCGGGGAGAGCACCGAGCAGTACTTC.

The sample holds a few counts of this clone. CDR3 DNA sequence: TGTGCCAGCAGCTTAGCGGGAGGGCTGTTCTTC. Translating it yields CASSLAGGLFF. V gene TRBV7-8 combines with J gene TRBJ2-1; 7 bases agree with TRBD2. The junction had 2 bases not matched to a gene; V was cut back by 0 bases and J by 15 bases. CDR3 length: 11 amino acids. In germline, CDR1 is SGHVS, CDR2 FQNEAQ.

The chain employs TRBV2 and TRBJ2-7; TRBD1 matches at 7 bases. CDR3 length: 14 residues. The germline CDR1 and CDR2 sequences are SNHLY and FYNNEI. The V gene end was trimmed by 2 bases and the J gene end by 5 bases; junction bases not matched to a gene: 6. Here the CDR3 DNA reads TGTGCCAGCAGTGAACTGTCAGGGGGAAACGAGCAGTACTTC. The encoded protein is CASSELSGGNEQYF. The full variable domain, rest sourced from reference TRBV2 and TRBJ2-7, is EPEVTQTPSHQVTQMGQEVILRCVPISNHLYFYWYRQILGQKVEFLVSFYNNEISEKSEIFDDQFSVERPDGSNFTLKIRSTKLEDSAMYFCASSELSGGNEQYFGPGTRLTVT.

The chain recombines TRBV5-1 with TRBJ2-7, with D maybe TRBD1 (6 bases). Germline V CDR1 and CDR2: SGHRS, YFSETQ. V lost 2 bases to trimming and J lost 5 bases, with 11 bases between them. This CDR3 is 13 amino acids long. The CDR3 DNA reads TGCGCCAGCAGCTTAACTAGACAGGACGAGCAGTACTTC. Residues: CASSLTRQDEQYF.

This chain connects TRBV7-3 to TRBJ2-5; 9 bases align to TRBD1. Germline CDR1 reads SGHTA; CDR2 reads FQGTGA. The CDR3 is 15 residues long. The V segment lost 5 bases and the J segment 0 bases; nucleotides outside the gene matches: 4. The CDR3 loop reads CASSRDRAYQETQYF. The DNA for the CDR3 is TGTGCCAGCAGCCGGGACAGGGCGTACCAAGAGACCCAGTACTTC. Drawing the rest from reference TRBV7-3 and TRBJ2-5, the complete variable domain is GAGVSQTPSNKVTEKGKYVELRCDPISGHTALYWYRQSLGQGPEFLIYFQGTGAADDSGLPNDRFFAVRPEGSVSTLKIQRTERGDSAVYLCASSRDRAYQETQYFGPGTRLLVL.

The V and J genes are TRBV10-3 and TRBJ1-1; possibly TRBD1 for D (5 bases). Trimming left V 2 bases short and J 7 bases short, with 8 bases between. The CDR3 length is 12 residues. Germline V gives CDR1 ENHRY, CDR2 SYGVKD. CDR3 in DNA: TGTGCCATCAGTGAGACAAGGGGTGAAGCTTTCTTT. Translating gives CAISETRGEAFF.

V usage is TRBV9 and J usage is TRBJ2-7; D is undetermined. Germline CDR1 is SGDLS and CDR2 is YYNGEE. This CDR3 comprises 13 residues. With 0 bases removed from V and 6 bases from J, the gap between germline ends came to 10 bases. In nucleotides, the CDR3 is TGTGCCAGCAGCGTAGGGAGCACCTCCGAGCAGTACTTC. Its protein is CASSVGSTSEQYF.

V is TRBV19 and J is TRBJ2-1, with 12 bases fitting TRBD1. V gave up 7 bases and J gave up 8 bases; unmatched junction bases: 6. The V gene's germline CDR1 is LNHDA and CDR2 SQIVND (reference sequence). The CDR3 spans 14 residues. CDR3 region: CASTLGQGAYEQFF. In DNA, the CDR3 is TGTGCCAGTACACTGGGACAGGGGGCCTATGAGCAGTTCTTC.

The V and J genes are TRBV7-2 and TRBJ2-1; 8 bases are shared with TRBD2. Germline V gives CDR1 SGHTA, CDR2 FQGNSA. This CDR3 contains 14 residues. J was trimmed by 6 bases and V by 3 bases; bases with no gene match: 4. The DNA for the CDR3 is TGTGCCAGCAGCTTGTCTCTAGCGGGCAATGAGCAGTTCTTC. Its translation is CASSLSLAGNEQFF.

The chain combines TRBV12-3 or TRBV12-4 with TRBJ2-5; 7 bases fit TRBD2. This CDR3 region has 13 residues. V lost 6 bases to trimming and J lost 3 bases; unmatched junction nucleotides: 4. The CDR3 here is CASRPLAEETQYF. In DNA form, the CDR3 reads TGTGCCAGCAGACCTCTAGCGGAAGAGACCCAGTACTTC.

The chain carries TRBV7-6 and TRBJ1-6; no clear D gene. The V gene's germline CDR1 is SGHVS and CDR2 FNYEAQ. V shed 2 bases and J shed 9 bases, with 8 bases lying between them. CDR3 size: 13 residues. CDR3 residues: CASSLSSFSPLHF. In DNA form, the CDR3 reads TGTGCCAGCAGCTTATCGTCGTTTTCACCCCTCCACTTT.

The J gene is TRBJ1-1, the V gene TRBV25-1, with D tentatively TRBD1 (6 bases). This CDR3 is 17 amino acids long. The germline V gene encodes CDR1 MGHDK and CDR2 SYGVNS. The V end was cut by 2 bases, the J end by 4 bases, with 20 bases between. The CDR3 spells CASSEGLVNRASTEAFF. DNA for the CDR3: TGTGCCAGCAGTGAAGGGTTGGTTAACAGGGCAAGCACTGAAGCTTTCTTT.

The rearrangement links TRBV9 to TRBJ2-1; the match to TRBD2 covers 11 bases. The V gene's germline CDR1 is SGDLS and CDR2 YYNGEE. The CDR3 extends over 13 amino acids. Trimming cost V 4 bases and J 10 bases; bases outside gene matches: 4. The CDR3 is CASSPGTSGEQFF. The CDR3, as DNA: TGTGCCAGCAGCCCTGGGACTAGCGGCGAGCAGTTCTTC.

The CDR3 DNA sequence: TGTGCCAGCAGCTTAGCGCTTAGCTATTCCCAAGAGACCCAGTACTTC. Translation gives CASSLALSYSQETQYF. The chain carries TRBV7-8 and TRBJ2-5; the D is unclear. The germline gives CDR1 SGHVS, CDR2 FQNEAQ. The length of the CDR3 is 16 residues. Deletions cut 0 bases from V and 1 base from J, with 12 bases between.

The chain joins TRBV28 to TRBJ1-2, with TRBD1 as a possible D gene (6 bases). V was pared by 5 bases and J by 1 base, with 14 bases between. CDR1 and CDR2 from the germline V gene are MDHEN and SYDVKM. The length of the CDR3 is 15 residues. The chain's CDR3 is CASSDGQFFNYGYTF. For the CDR3, the DNA is TGTGCCAGCAGTGATGGACAGTTTTTTAACTATGGCTACACCTTC.

This clone was counted a few times. The genes are TRBV12-3 or TRBV12-4 and TRBJ2-1; D is perhaps TRBD1 (5 bases). With 6 bases removed from V and 9 bases from J, the gap between germline ends came to 15 bases. The CDR3 runs 13 residues. CDR3 amino acids: CASRAPTGSEQFF. The CDR3 region has the DNA TGTGCCAGCAGAGCCCCTACAGGTAGTGAGCAGTTCTTC.

The CDR3: CASRLSAYNEQFF. CDR3 in DNA: TGTGCCAGCCGACTTAGCGCCTACAATGAGCAGTTCTTC. V gene TRBV28 combines with J gene TRBJ2-1; D is perhaps TRBD2 (5 bases). Looked up from germline, CDR1 is MDHEN and CDR2 is SYDVKM. The CDR3 extends over 13 amino acids. The germline V and J ends were trimmed by 8 bases and 2 bases, with 10 bases remaining between them.

This clone has a single count. Relative to the germline gene, one junction end is altered; a read error may explain this. J is TRBJ1-2 and V is TRBV20-1; D remains ambiguous. CDR1 and CDR2 from the germline V gene are DFQATT and SNEGSKA (reference sequence). The CDR3 is made up of 9 amino acids. The CDR3 bases are TGCAGTGCTAGGCCATCGGAGGCCTTC. Amino acids: CSARPSEAF.

The chain links TRBV7-9 to TRBJ2-6; D perhaps matches TRBD1 (6 bases). V dropped 10 bases and J dropped 4 bases, with 8 bases sitting between them. Germline CDR1 is SEHNR and CDR2 is FQNEAQ (reference sequence). The length of the CDR3 is 12 residues. CDR3: CATRGGANVLTF. In nucleotides, the CDR3 is TGTGCCACCAGGGGCGGGGCCAACGTCCTGACTTTC.

The rearrangement links TRBV30 to TRBJ1-3, with TRBD1 as a possible D gene (6 bases). Trimming removed 2 bases from V and 1 base from J, with 18 bases in between. The CDR3 totals 17 residues. The germline V gene has CDR1 GTSNPN and CDR2 SVGIG (reference sequence). CDR3 bases: TGTGCCTGGAGTAGAGGGATGGGACAACAATCTGGAAACACCATATATTTT. Its translation is CAWSRGMGQQSGNTIYF.